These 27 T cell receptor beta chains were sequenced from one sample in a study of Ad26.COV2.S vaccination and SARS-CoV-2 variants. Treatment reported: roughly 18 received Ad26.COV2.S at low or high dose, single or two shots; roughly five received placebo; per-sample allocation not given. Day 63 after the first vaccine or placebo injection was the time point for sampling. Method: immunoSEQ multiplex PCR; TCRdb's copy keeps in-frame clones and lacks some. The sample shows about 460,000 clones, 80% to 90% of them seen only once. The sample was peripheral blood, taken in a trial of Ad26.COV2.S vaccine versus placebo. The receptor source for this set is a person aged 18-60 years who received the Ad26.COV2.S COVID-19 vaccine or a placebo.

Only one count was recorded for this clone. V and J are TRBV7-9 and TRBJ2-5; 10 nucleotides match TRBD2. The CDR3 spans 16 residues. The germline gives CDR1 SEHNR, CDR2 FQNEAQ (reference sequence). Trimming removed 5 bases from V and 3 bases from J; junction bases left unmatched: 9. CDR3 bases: TGTGCCAGCAGCACCGTGGGACTAGCGAAAAAAGAGACCCAGTACTTC. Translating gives CASSTVGLAKKETQYF.

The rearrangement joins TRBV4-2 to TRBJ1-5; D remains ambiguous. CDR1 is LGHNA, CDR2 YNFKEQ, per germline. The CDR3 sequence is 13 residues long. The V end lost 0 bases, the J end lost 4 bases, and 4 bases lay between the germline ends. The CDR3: CASSQDLNQPQHF. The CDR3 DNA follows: TGTGCCAGCAGCCAAGACCTTAATCAGCCCCAGCATTTT.

The CDR3: CASTIGALSYEQYF. In DNA, the CDR3 is TGTGCCAGCACAATAGGGGCGCTTTCCTACGAGCAGTACTTC. This chain joins TRBV6-5 and TRBJ2-7; D is perhaps TRBD1 (5 bases). The germline V gene encodes CDR1 MNHEY and CDR2 SVGAGI. The CDR3 is 14 amino acids. The germline V and J ends were trimmed by 7 bases and 1 base, with 14 bases remaining between them.

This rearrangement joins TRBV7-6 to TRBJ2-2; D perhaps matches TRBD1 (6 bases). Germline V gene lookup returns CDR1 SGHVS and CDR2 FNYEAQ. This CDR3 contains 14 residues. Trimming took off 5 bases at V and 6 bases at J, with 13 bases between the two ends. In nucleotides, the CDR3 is TGTGCCAGCAGCGAAGTTCAGGGGTCCGGGGAGCTGTTTTTT. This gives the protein CASSEVQGSGELFF.

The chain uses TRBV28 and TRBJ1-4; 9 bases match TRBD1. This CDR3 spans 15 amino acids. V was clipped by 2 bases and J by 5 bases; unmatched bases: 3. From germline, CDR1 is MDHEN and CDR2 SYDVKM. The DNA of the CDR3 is TGTGCCAGCAGTTTAGGGACAGGGATGAATGAAAAACTGTTTTTT. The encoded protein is CASSLGTGMNEKLFF. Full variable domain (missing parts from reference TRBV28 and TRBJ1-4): DVKVTQSSRYLVKRTGEKVFLECVQDMDHENMFWYRQDPGLGLRLIYFSYDVKMKEKGDIPEGYSVSREKKERFSLILESASTNQTSMYLCASSLGTGMNEKLFFGSGTQLSVL.

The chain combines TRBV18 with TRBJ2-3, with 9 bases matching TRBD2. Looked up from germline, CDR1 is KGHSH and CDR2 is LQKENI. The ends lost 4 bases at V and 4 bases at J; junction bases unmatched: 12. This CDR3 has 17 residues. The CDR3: CASSLSSLAGMPDTQYF. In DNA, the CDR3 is TGTGCCAGCTCACTCTCATCCCTAGCGGGAATGCCAGATACGCAGTATTTT.

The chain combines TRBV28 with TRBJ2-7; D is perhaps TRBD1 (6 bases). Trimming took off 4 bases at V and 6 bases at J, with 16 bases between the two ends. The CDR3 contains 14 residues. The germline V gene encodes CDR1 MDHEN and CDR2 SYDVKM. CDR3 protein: CASSSQGKPREQYF. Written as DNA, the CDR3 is TGTGCCAGCAGTTCCCAGGGGAAACCACGCGAGCAGTACTTC.

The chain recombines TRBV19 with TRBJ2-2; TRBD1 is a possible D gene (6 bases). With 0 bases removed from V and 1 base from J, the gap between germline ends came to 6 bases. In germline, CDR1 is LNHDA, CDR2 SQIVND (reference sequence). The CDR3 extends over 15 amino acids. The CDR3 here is CASSIDRGNTGELFF. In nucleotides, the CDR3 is TGTGCCAGTAGTATAGACAGGGGGAACACCGGGGAGCTGTTTTTT.

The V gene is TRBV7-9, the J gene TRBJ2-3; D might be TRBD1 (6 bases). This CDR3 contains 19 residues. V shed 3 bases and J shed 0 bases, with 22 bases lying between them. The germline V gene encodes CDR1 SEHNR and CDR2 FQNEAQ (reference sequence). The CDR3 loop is CASSFKTFGTTTSTDTQYF. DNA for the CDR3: TGTGCCAGCAGCTTCAAAACGTTCGGGACAACGACTAGCACAGATACGCAGTATTTT.

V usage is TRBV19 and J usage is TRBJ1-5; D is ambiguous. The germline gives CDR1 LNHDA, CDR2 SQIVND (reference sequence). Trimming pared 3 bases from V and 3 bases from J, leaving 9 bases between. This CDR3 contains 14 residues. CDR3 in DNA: TGTGCCAGTAGTATGGACTTACTCAATCAGCCCCAGCATTTT. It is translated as CASSMDLLNQPQHF.

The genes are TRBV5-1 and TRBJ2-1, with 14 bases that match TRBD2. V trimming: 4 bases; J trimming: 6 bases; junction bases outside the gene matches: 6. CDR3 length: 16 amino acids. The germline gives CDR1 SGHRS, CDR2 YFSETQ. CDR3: CASSPPGLAGVNEQFF. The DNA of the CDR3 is TGCGCCAGCAGCCCTCCGGGACTAGCGGGAGTCAATGAGCAGTTCTTC.

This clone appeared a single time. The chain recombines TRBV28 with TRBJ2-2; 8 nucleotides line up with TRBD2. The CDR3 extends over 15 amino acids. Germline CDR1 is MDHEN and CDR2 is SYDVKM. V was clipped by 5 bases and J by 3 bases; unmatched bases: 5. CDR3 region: CASSPGLGDTGELFF. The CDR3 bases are TGTGCCAGCAGTCCGGGACTAGGAGACACCGGGGAGCTGTTTTTT.

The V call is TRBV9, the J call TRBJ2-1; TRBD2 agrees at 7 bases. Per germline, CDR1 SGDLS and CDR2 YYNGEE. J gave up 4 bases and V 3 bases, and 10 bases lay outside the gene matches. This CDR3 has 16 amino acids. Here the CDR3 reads CASSAIGTTKYNEQFF. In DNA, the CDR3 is TGTGCCAGCAGCGCGATCGGGACTACCAAATACAATGAGCAGTTCTTC.

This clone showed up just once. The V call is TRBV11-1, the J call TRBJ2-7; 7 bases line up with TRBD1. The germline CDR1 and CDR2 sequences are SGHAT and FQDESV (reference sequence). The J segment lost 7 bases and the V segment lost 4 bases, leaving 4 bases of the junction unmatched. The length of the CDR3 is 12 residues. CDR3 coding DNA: TGTGCCAGCAGCTCTCCGGGACAGGAGCAGTACTTC. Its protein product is CASSSPGQEQYF. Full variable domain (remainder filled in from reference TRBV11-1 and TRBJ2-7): EAEVAQSPRYKITEKSQAVAFWCDPISGHATLYWYRQILGQGPELLVQFQDESVVDDSQLPKDRFSAERLKGVDSTLKIQPAELGDSAMYLCASSSPGQEQYFGPGTRLTVT.

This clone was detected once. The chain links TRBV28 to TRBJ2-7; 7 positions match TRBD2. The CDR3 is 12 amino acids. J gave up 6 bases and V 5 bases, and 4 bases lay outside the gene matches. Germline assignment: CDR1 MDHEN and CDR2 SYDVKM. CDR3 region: CASSLQRGEQYF. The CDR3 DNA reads TGTGCCAGCAGTCTCCAGCGGGGCGAGCAGTACTTC.

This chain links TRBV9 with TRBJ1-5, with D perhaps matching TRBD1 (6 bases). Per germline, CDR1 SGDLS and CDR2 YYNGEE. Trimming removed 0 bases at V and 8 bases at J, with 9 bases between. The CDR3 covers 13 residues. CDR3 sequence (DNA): TGTGCCAGCAGCGTAGCGGGGGCGGAGCCCCAGCATTTT. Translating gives CASSVAGAEPQHF.

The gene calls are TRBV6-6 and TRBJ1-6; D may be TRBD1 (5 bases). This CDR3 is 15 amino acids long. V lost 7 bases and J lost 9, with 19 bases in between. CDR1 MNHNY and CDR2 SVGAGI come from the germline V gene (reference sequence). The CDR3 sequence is CASTRSQGVSSPLHF. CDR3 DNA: TGTGCCAGCACCCGTTCCCAGGGTGTGAGTTCACCCCTCCACTTT.

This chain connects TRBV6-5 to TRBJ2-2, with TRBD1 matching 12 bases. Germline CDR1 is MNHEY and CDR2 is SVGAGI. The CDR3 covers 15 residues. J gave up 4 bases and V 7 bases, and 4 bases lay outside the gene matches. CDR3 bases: TGTGCCAGCACGGGACAGGGGGCGACCACCGGGGAGCTGTTTTTT. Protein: CASTGQGATTGELFF.

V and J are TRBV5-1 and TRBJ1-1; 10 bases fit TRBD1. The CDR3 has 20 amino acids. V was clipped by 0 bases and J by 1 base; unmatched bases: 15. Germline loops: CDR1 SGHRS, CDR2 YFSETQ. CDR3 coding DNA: TGCGCCAGCAGCTTGGTGGACACGTATGGTAGGACAGGGGGGAACACTGAAGCTTTCTTT. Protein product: CASSLVDTYGRTGGNTEAFF.

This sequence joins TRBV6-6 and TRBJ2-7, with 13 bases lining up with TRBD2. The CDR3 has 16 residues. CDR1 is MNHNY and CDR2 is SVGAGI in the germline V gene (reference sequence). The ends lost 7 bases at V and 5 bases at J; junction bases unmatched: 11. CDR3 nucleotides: TGTGCCAGCACCCCTAGGACTAGCGGGAGTTTCGACGAGCAGTACTTC. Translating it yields CASTPRTSGSFDEQYF.

The CDR3 loop reads CASSLMKAAAHEQYF. In nucleotides, the CDR3 is TGTGCCAGCAGCTTAATGAAAGCCGCGGCCCACGAGCAGTACTTC. This chain uses TRBV7-3 with TRBJ2-7, with unresolved D. V shed 1 base and J shed 5 bases, with 15 bases lying between them. Germline V gene lookup returns CDR1 SGHTA and CDR2 FQGTGA. The CDR3 runs to 15 residues.

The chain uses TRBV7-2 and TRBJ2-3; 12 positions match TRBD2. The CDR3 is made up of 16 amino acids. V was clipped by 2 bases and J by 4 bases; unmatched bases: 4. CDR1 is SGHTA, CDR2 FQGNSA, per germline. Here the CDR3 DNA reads TGTGCCAGCAGCTTACTAGCGGGGGGGCGAGCAGATACGCAGTATTTT. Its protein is CASSLLAGGRADTQYF.

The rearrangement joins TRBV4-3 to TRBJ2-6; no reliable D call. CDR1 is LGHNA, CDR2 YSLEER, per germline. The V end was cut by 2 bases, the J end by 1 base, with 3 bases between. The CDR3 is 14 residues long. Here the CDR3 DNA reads TGCGCCAGCAGCCAACGGTCTGGGGCCAACGTCCTGACTTTC. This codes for CASSQRSGANVLTF.

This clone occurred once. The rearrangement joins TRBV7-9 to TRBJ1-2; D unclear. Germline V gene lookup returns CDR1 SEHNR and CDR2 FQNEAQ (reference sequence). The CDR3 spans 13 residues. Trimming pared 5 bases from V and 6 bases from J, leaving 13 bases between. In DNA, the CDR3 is TGTGCCAGCAGCACCATGGGCGCACATGGCTACACCTTC. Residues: CASSTMGAHGYTF. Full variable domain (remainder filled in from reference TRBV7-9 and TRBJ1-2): DTGVSQNPRHKITKRGQNVTFRCDPISEHNRLYWYRQTLGQGPEFLTYFQNEAQLEKSRLLSDRFSAERPKGSFSTLEIQRTEQGDSAMYLCASSTMGAHGYTFGSGTRLTVV.

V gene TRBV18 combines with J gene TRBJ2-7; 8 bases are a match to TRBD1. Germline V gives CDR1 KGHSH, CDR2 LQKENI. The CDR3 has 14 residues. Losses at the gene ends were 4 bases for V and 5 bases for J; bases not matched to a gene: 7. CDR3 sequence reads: CASSLDRVTNEQYF. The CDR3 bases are TGTGCCAGCTCACTGGACAGGGTTACGAACGAGCAGTACTTC.

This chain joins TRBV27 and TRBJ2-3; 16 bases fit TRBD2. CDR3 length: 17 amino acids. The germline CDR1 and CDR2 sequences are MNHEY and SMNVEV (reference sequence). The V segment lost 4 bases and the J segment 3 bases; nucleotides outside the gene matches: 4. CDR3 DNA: TGTGCCAGCAGTTCGGGACTAGCGGGAGGGCCTACAGATACGCAGTATTTT. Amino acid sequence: CASSSGLAGGPTDTQYF.

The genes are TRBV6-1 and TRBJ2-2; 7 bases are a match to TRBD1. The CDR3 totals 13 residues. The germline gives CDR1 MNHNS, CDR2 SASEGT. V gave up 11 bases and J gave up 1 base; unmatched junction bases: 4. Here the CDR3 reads CAGRTGNTGELFF. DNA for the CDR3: TGTGCCGGCCGGACAGGGAACACCGGGGAGCTGTTTTTT.